Below are 8 T cell receptor beta chains sequenced from a single sample in a study of immune heterogeneity within non-small cell lung tumors. The TCR beta CDR3 region underwent multiplex PCR amplification with 32 V and 13 J primers. TCRdb processed the multiplex PCR reads anew with MiXCR; each CDR3 protein has one entry. Of 10,000 or so distinct CDR3 sequences in the sample, roughly 17% are singletons; the top ten hold 3% to 4%. Template material for each sample was 550 to 700 ng of bulk tumor genomic DNA. Spaced far apart, several biopsies were taken from each primary tumor during surgery. It was patients with untreated, newly diagnosed non-small cell lung cancer who underwent curative surgery. Sequenced input: lung tumor tissue. The origin of the receptors is a man aged 40-49 years with non-small cell lung cancer.

There are many counts of this clonotype. The chain links TRBV7-2 to TRBJ2-5; D tentatively fits TRBD1 or TRBD2 (5 bases each). Germline assignment: CDR1 SGHTA and CDR2 FQGNSA. The ends were cut back, 2 bases at V and 7 bases at J, with 20 bases in the middle. This CDR3 is built from 16 residues. The CDR3 region has the DNA TGTGCCAGCAGCTTAAGTTCTTCGGAGCGAGGGGTGACCCAGTACTTC. Translation gives CASSLSSSERGVTQYF.

The chain combines TRBV18 with TRBJ1-1; possible D gene TRBD1, 5 bases. Germline-derived CDR1 and CDR2 are KGHSH and LQKENI. The CDR3 is made up of 13 amino acids. V was shortened by 3 bases and J by 7 bases, with 12 bases between the two germline ends. The CDR3 region has the DNA TGTGCCAGCTCACCTGGCAGGGAGTTTGAAGCTTTCTTT. This translates into CASSPGREFEAFF.

This clonotype has a count of ten or more. The chain couples TRBV9 to TRBJ2-2, with 11 bases fitting TRBD2. Trimming removed 3 bases from V and 1 base from J; junction bases left unmatched: 8. The germline V gene has CDR1 SGDLS and CDR2 YYNGEE. The CDR3 has 18 amino acids. Here the CDR3 DNA reads TGTGCCAGCAGCGCCCGACTAGCGGGGATATTGAACACCGGGGAGCTGTTTTTT. Amino acid sequence: CASSARLAGILNTGELFF. Filled out from reference TRBV9 and TRBJ2-2, the complete variable domain reads DSGVTQTPKHLITATGQRVTLRCSPRSGDLSVYWYQQSLDQGLQFLIQYYNGEERAKGNILERFSAQQFPDLHSELNLSSLELGDSALYFCASSARLAGILNTGELFFGEGSRLTVL.

This clonotype qualifies as medium-sized (0.01 to 0.1%). The rearrangement links TRBV5-1 to TRBJ2-2, with D perhaps matching TRBD1 (6 bases). CDR3 length: 13 residues. V lost 1 base and J lost 5, with 6 bases in between. In germline, CDR1 is SGHRS, CDR2 YFSETQ. DNA of the CDR3: TGCGCCAGCAGCTTGCAGGGGACCGGGGAGCTGTTTTTT. This gives the protein CASSLQGTGELFF.

This clonotype was seen many times. The chain is built from TRBV7-2 and TRBJ2-2, with unresolved D. CDR1 SGHTA and CDR2 FQGNSA come from the germline V gene. Trimming cost V 4 bases and J 1 base, with 7 bases left between them. This CDR3 has 14 residues. CDR3 bases: TGTGCCAGCAGCTCTCAGATGAACACCGGGGAGCTGTTTTTT. This gives the protein CASSSQMNTGELFF.

This clonotype showed up just a few times. The rearrangement uses TRBV6-1 and TRBJ2-3, with 15 bases that match TRBD2. V lost 10 bases, J lost 4 bases, and 9 bases stayed unmatched. The CDR3 sequence is 16 residues long. Germline lookup yields CDR1 MNHNS and CDR2 SASEGT. The CDR3 loop reads CATGLAGGPYPDTQYF. DNA for the CDR3: TGTGCCACTGGACTAGCGGGGGGGCCTTACCCAGATACGCAGTATTTT.

The table lists this clonotype with many counts. CDR3 nucleotide sequence: TGTGCCAGCAGTTATGGGACTAGCCTTGAGCAGTTCTTC. This gives the protein CASSYGTSLEQFF. This chain connects TRBV28 to TRBJ2-1; 9 bases match TRBD2. Germline trimming cut 4 bases from V and 9 bases from J; bases unmatched to any gene: 4. Germline loops: CDR1 MDHEN, CDR2 SYDVKM. The CDR3 sequence is 13 residues long.

Remarks on this clonotype: Possible read error: a much larger clone is one base away. The chain combines TRBV9 with TRBJ2-2, with D perhaps given as TRBD1 or TRBD2 (5 bases each). CDR1 is SGDLS, CDR2 YYNGEE, per germline. The CDR3 spans 14 residues. The CDR3 is CASRPGTNTVELFF. CDR3 DNA: TGTGCCAGCAGGCCGGGGACGAACACCGTGGAGCTGTTTTTT.